This T cell receptor beta chain was captured in a study of T cell responses to AZD1222 COVID-19 vaccine. Study-level findings and limits: Of the AZD1222 recipients, only 6 or 7 were seropositive at baseline. There were mostly white British donors and more females than males, and clonal diversity was possibly underestimated.

In regard to this clone: Its antigen is undetermined.

Generated by immunoSEQ multiplex PCR, the TCRdb table keeps only in-frame clones and is missing some. The table has approximately 94,000 clones, about 89% seen once. There are 14 residues in the CDR3. V was shortened by 9 bases and J by 0 bases, with 12 bases between the two germline ends. The germline gives CDR1 MNHEY, CDR2 SVGAGI. Specimen: peripheral blood, collected on day 0 of MenACWY control vaccination. The chain joins TRBV6-5 to TRBJ2-1; the D is unclear. The origin of this receptor is an adult in good health. CDR3 loop: CASFDASSYNEQFF. The CDR3 DNA sequence: TGTGCCAGTTTCGATGCGAGCTCCTACAATGAGCAGTTCTTC.